The rows below give T cell receptor beta chains drawn from one sample of a study of beta chain features in type 1 diabetes. Only in-frame clones appear in the TCRdb table, and some are missing; sequencing was by immunoSEQ multiplex PCR. The data show over 700,000 clones, roughly 15% seen once. The sequenced sample was naive CD4+ T cells from blood. The receptors derive from a woman younger than 35 in good health. Both conserved end residues are part of each CDR3. D genes are given only for firm matches. Clone size is given for some rows only: seen once, a few or many times, or a class if the clone is expanded.

j_call d_call v_call clone_size cdr3_length cdr3_nt cdr3_aa
TRBJ1-3 NA TRBV7-9 few 11 TGTGCCAGCAGCTTAACGGACACCATATATTTT CASSLTDTIYF
TRBJ2-5 NA TRBV5-1 NA 14 TGCGCCAGCAGATATCAGGGTACGGACGAGACCCAGTACTTC CASRYQGTDETQYF
TRBJ2-6 TRBD1 TRBV28 few 14 TGTGCCAGCGGGACAGCGCCTGGGGCCAACGTCCTGACTTTC CASGTAPGANVLTF
TRBJ2-7 NA TRBV7-9 few 16 TGTGCCAGCAGCTGGGGGAGGGACACCTCTTCCTACGAGCAGTACTTC CASSWGRDTSSYEQYF
TRBJ1-5 NA TRBV28 few 15 TGTGCCAGCACCACCCCTGAGGTGGGCAATCAGCCCCAGCATTTT CASTTPEVGNQPQHF
TRBJ1-2 NA TRBV9 few 14 TGTGCCAGCAGCGCCGCAGGGTCTACCTATGGCTACACCTTC CASSAAGSTYGYTF
TRBJ2-3 TRBD2 TRBV7-3 few 15 TGTGCCAGCAGCTTACTGGCTAGCGGTACAGATACGCAGTATTTT CASSLLASGTDTQYF
TRBJ2-7 NA TRBV5-1 NA 12 TGCGCCAGCAGCTTGGAGGCACGAGAGCAGTACTTC CASSLEAREQYF
TRBJ1-1 NA TRBV7-2 NA 15 TGTGCCAGCAGCTTACAGTTTTCGTGGGACACTGAAGCTTTCTTT CASSLQFSWDTEAFF
TRBJ1-1 NA TRBV7-9 few 13 TGTGCCAGCAGCTTCAGAGGGGGCACTGAAGCTTTCTTT CASSFRGGTEAFF